The next 6 T cell receptor beta chains were all read from a single sample in a study of radiotherapy plus CTLA-4 blockade in lung cancer. Generated by immunoSEQ multiplex PCR, the TCRdb table keeps only in-frame clones and is missing some. The repertoire has some 80,000 clones, about 80% of them found once; the top ten carry about 0.79%. This specimen consisted of peripheral blood, obtained from a patient treated with radiotherapy plus ipilimumab. These receptor sequences come from a human donor with non-small cell lung cancer who had stable disease on radiotherapy plus ipilimumab.

V and J are TRBV11-2 and TRBJ2-7, with D perhaps assigned TRBD1 or TRBD2 (6 bases each). Germline loops: CDR1 SGHAT, CDR2 FQNNGV. Between the trimmed V and J ends, which lost 3 bases and 2 bases, there was a span of 11 bases. The CDR3 consists of 14 residues. DNA of the CDR3: TGTGCCAGCAGCTTTGGGGGGCGCCCCTACGAGCAGTACTTC. Its protein is CASSFGGRPYEQYF.

The chain employs TRBV7-3 and TRBJ2-1; 8 positions match TRBD1. Looked up from germline, CDR1 is SGHTA and CDR2 is FQGTGA. After removal of 3 bases from V and 6 bases from J, the junction contained 7 bases not matched to a gene. The CDR3 extends over 15 amino acids. CDR3 DNA: TGTGCCAGCAGCTTCGGACAGGGCAGGATCAATGAGCAGTTCTTC. This sequence encodes CASSFGQGRINEQFF.

This clone showed up just once. V usage is TRBV4-1 and J usage is TRBJ1-2, with D unclear. The CDR3 has 15 residues. Trimming stripped 0 bases from V and 6 bases from J, with 14 bases between. Germline CDR1 is MGHRA and CDR2 is YSYEKL. The DNA of the CDR3 is TGCGCCAGCAGCCAAGATTCGACCGGGAGGGATGGCTACACCTTC. Encoded protein: CASSQDSTGRDGYTF.

The rearrangement uses TRBV7-8 and TRBJ2-1; 10 nucleotides agree with TRBD2. Germline V gene sequence: CDR1 SGHVS, CDR2 FQNEAQ. This CDR3 region has 15 residues. V shed 3 bases, J shed 5 bases, and the junction held 4 bases outside the gene matches. As DNA, the CDR3 is TGTGCCAGCAGCTTGGAGGGACTAGCGAACAATGAGCAGTTCTTC. Protein product: CASSLEGLANNEQFF.

This chain uses TRBV4-1 with TRBJ2-2; D unclear. Germline V gene lookup returns CDR1 MGHRA and CDR2 YSYEKL. Trimming removed 4 bases from V and 2 bases from J, with 11 bases in between. CDR3 length: 15 residues. The CDR3 region is CASSPISLNTGELFF. In nucleotides, the CDR3 is TGCGCCAGCAGCCCTATAAGCCTAAACACCGGGGAGCTGTTTTTT.

This chain uses TRBV27 with TRBJ2-1, with 9 positions matching TRBD2. CDR1 is MNHEY, CDR2 SMNVEV, per germline (reference sequence). The CDR3 has 11 amino acids. The V gene end was trimmed by 8 bases and the J gene end by 15 bases; junction bases not matched to a gene: 8. CDR3 DNA sequence: TGTGCCAGCCCGACCGGGACTAGCCGGTTCTTC. The encoded protein is CASPTGTSRFF.